The rows below give T cell receptor beta chains drawn from one sample of a study of control samples from healthy donors and cancer patients. Using immunoSEQ multiplex PCR, the repertoire was profiled, and TCRdb retains in-frame clones only, with some absent. The top ten clones hold 1.1% of a sample with more than 50,000 clones, around 96% of them seen once. The sequencing sample was made of blood. These receptors originate from a woman under 30 in good health. Each CDR3 is given with its conserved first and last residue. Clone sizes are given selectively: once, few, many, or a class where the clone is expanded.

j_call | cdr3_length | v_call | clone_size | cdr3_aa
TRBJ2-7 | 18 | TRBV6-1 | . | CASSEEGGRVLNSYEQYF
TRBJ2-1 | 16 | TRBV7-2 | . | CASSYFSGGAYNEQFF
TRBJ2-7 | 14 | TRBV7-9 | . | CASSPRDREYEQYF
TRBJ2-3 | 16 | TRBV2 | . | CASPRGGATGTDTQYF
TRBJ1-1 | 14 | TRBV29-1 | . | CSSVPGTGGTEAFF
TRBJ1-5 | 14 | TRBV15 | . | CATSRGFQGQPQHF
TRBJ2-5 | 15 | TRBV27 | . | CATSPGHILQETQYF
TRBJ1-2 | 13 | TRBV24-1 | . | CATSQSPGYGYTF
TRBJ2-5 | 17 | TRBV2 | . | CASSGPPVGGGRETQYF
TRBJ1-6 | 17 | TRBV27 | . | CASSLERGVLGNSPLHF
TRBJ2-5 | 15 | TRBV5-1 | . | CASSSNTGGGETQYF
TRBJ1-1 | 14 | TRBV5-1 | . | CASSLVMGRTEAFF
TRBJ1-2 | 20 | TRBV3-1/TRBV3-2 | few | CASSQVLPRQGQDTNYGYTF
TRBJ2-1 | 17 | TRBV7-9 | . | CASSRTPAGSSYNEQFF
TRBJ1-6 | 14 | TRBV2 | . | CASRPVGQNSPLHF
TRBJ1-1 | 14 | TRBV13 | . | CASSFSGPNTEAFF
TRBJ1-2 | 14 | TRBV30 | . | CAWSVMGDSYGYTF
TRBJ1-2 | 15 | TRBV14 | . | CASSQGGGLVYGYTF
TRBJ2-1 | 15 | TRBV27 | . | CASRFVEVAYNEQFF
TRBJ2-2 | 13 | TRBV28 | . | CATIAGGTGELFF
TRBJ2-1 | 13 | TRBV7-9 | . | CASSLGEYNEQFF
TRBJ1-6 | 14 | TRBV5-4 | . | CASRSGTGNSPLHF
TRBJ1-6 | 19 | TRBV11-2 | . | CASSRDGNWWDRNPSPLHF
TRBJ1-2 | 13 | TRBV19 | . | CASKGAVGYGYTF
TRBJ1-2 | 13 | TRBV5-1 | . | CASSVQGNYGYTF
TRBJ1-4 | 9 | TRBV2 | . | CARYEKLFF
TRBJ1-4 | 18 | TRBV27 | once | CASSLPDRVAATNEKLFF
TRBJ1-1 | 17 | TRBV2 | . | CASSDPSIGNAGTEAFF
TRBJ1-6 | 14 | TRBV5-3 | . | CARSCGTDNSPLHF